This T cell receptor beta chain stems from a study of shared clonotypes between healthy human individuals. This clone was seen a single time. Its antigen is unknown. Assay used: immunoSEQ multiplex PCR; TCRdb lists only in-frame clones, some missing. The data show about 1.5 million clones, under 99% seen once. Findings and caveats of the study: Inspection by rarefaction showed sorted-subset sequencing to be incomplete despite large depth.

This CDR3 contains 14 residues. CDR1 is SQVTM, CDR2 ANQGSEA, per germline. V was shortened by 6 bases and J by 3 bases, with 17 bases between the two germline ends. V gene TRBV29-1 combines with J gene TRBJ1-1; TRBD1 might be the D (6 bases). This sequence was found in a man younger than 45 in good health. The sample consisted of naive CD4+ T cells sorted from blood. As to subset: CD45RA+ positively selected. CDR3 loop: CSVGGGGAHTEAFF. The CDR3 DNA sequence: TGCAGCGTCGGTGGGGGGGGCGCCCACACTGAAGCTTTCTTT.